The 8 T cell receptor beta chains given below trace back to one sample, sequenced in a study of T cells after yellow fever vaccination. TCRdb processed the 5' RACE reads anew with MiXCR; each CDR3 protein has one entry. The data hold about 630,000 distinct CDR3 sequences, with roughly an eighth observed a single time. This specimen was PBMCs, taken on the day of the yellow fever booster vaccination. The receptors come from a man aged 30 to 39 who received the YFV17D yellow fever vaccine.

The CDR3 coding sequence is TGCGCCAGCAACACAGGGGCCGCCCCATATGAGCAGTTCTTC. Its translation is CASNTGAAPYEQFF. The chain is built from TRBV5-1 and TRBJ2-1; 7 bases match TRBD1. From germline, CDR1 is SGHRS and CDR2 YFSETQ. The V segment lost 6 bases and the J segment 8 bases; nucleotides outside the gene matches: 11. The CDR3 contains 14 residues.

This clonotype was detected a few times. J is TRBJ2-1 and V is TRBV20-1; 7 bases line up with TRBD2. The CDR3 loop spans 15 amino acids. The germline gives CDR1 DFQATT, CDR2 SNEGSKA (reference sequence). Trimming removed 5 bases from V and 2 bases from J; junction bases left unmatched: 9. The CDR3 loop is CSASSPGTTYNEQFF. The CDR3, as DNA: TGCAGTGCTTCCTCCCCCGGGACTACCTACAATGAGCAGTTCTTC.

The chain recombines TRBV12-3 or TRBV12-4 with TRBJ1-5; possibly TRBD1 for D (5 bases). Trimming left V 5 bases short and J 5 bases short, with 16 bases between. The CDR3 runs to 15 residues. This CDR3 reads CASSPQDISYQPQHF. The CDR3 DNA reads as TGTGCCAGCAGTCCCCAGGACATAAGTTATCAGCCCCAGCATTTT.

The CDR3 nucleotides read TGCGCCAGCAGCCAAGTCCAGGGCCCCACCGGGGAGCTGTTTTTT. Its protein product is CASSQVQGPTGELFF. This sequence joins TRBV4-3 and TRBJ2-2; TRBD1 is a possible D gene (5 bases). Germline lookup yields CDR1 LGHNA and CDR2 YSLEER. This CDR3 is 15 amino acids long. Trimming took off 1 base at V and 4 bases at J, with 10 bases between the two ends.

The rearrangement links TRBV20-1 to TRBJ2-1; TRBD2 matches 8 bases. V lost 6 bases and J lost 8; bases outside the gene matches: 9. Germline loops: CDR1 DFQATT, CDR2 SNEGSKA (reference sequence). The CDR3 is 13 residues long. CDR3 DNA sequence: TGCAGTGCATGTCTAGCGGGCGGGGATGAGCAGTTCTTC. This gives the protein CSACLAGGDEQFF.

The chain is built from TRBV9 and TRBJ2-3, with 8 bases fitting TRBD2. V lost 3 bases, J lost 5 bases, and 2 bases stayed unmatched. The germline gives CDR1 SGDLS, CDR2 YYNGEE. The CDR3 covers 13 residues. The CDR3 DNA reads TGTGCCAGCAGCGGAACTAGCGGAGATACGCAGTATTTT. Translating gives CASSGTSGDTQYF.

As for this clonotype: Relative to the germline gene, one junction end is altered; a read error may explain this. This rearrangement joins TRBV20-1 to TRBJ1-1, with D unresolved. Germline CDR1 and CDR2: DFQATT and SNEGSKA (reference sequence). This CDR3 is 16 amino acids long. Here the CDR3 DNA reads TGCTGTGCTAGAGTTCGGCAGGCGTCGAGGAACACTGAAGCTTTCTTT. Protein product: CCARVRQASRNTEAFF.

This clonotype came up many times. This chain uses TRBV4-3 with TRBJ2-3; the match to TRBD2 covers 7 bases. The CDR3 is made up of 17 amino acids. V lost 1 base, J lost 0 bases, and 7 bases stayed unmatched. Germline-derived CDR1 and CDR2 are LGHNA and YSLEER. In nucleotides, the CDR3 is TGCGCCAGCAGCCAAGCGGGAGGTATAGGCAGCACAGATACGCAGTATTTT. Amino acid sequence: CASSQAGGIGSTDTQYF.